Reported below is one T cell receptor (beta chain). This sample was included in a study of blood T cell repertoires in COVID-19. Study as a whole: Researchers got acute and convalescent COVID-19 samples from the United States, Italy and Spain. In each case, the material was cDNA or gDNA derived from T cells, B-cell-depleted T cells, or PBMCs.

With 5 bases removed from V and 3 bases from J, the gap between germline ends came to 7 bases. The CDR3 runs 12 residues. CDR1 and CDR2 from the germline V gene are SGHTA and FQGTGA. Only in-frame clones appear in the TCRdb table, and some are missing; sequencing was by immunoSEQ multiplex PCR. There are under 300,000 clones in the sample; almost 85% occur only once, and roughly 4% lies in the top ten. This clonotype was sampled from a man aged 45-60 years with acute or convalescent COVID-19. The source material was peripheral blood. The chain couples TRBV7-3 to TRBJ1-2; D remains ambiguous. CDR3 DNA: TGTGCCAGCAGCCGGAGTGACTATGGCTACACCTTC. Amino acids: CASSRSDYGYTF.